Below, 26 T cell receptor beta chains from the same sample are listed, as sequenced in a study of T cell repertoires in cytomegalovirus infection. TCRdb analysed the reads with MiXCR anew, one entry per CDR3 protein. The sample includes around 99,000 distinct CDR3 sequences, around 28% of them seen just once. These receptors are not linked to any known antigen. The source material was CD8+ T cells from cultured PBMCs, sampled from culture after CMV antigen stimulation. Every receptor here comes from a human donor in good health (CMV status not recorded). Some clones in this sample may be carry-over from other donors' samples.

Comment on this clonotype: An end of the junction differs from the germline gene, which may be a read error. The chain carries TRBV13 and TRBJ2-7; 9 nucleotides agree with TRBD2. The CDR3 length is 16 residues. Germline V gives CDR1 PRHDT, CDR2 FYEKMQ (reference sequence). CDR3 sequence (DNA): TGTGCCGGCAGCATCCGAAGCGGGGGGCCCCCGGGCGAGCAGTACTTC. Its translation is CAGSIRSGGPPGEQYF.

The DNA of the CDR3 is TGTGCGGCAGGGGTGGGCACTGAAGCTTTCTTT. This translates into CAAGVGTEAFF. The chain links TRBV7-9 to TRBJ1-1; TRBD1 might be the D (6 bases). This CDR3 comprises 11 residues. Germline loops: CDR1 SEHNR, CDR2 FQNEAQ (reference sequence).

The chain employs TRBV28 and TRBJ2-4; 12 bases are a match to TRBD2. The CDR3 covers 16 residues. J gave up 2 bases and V 6 bases, and 5 bases lay outside the gene matches. The germline V gene encodes CDR1 MDHEN and CDR2 SYDVKM. This CDR3 is CASSRTSGVPKNIQYF. The CDR3 DNA follows: TGTGCCAGCAGCCGGACTAGCGGGGTCCCCAAAAACATTCAGTACTTC.

This chain links TRBV11-2 with TRBJ1-1; D not certain. Germline values: CDR1 SGHAT, CDR2 FQNNGV. V lost 4 bases and J 1 base, leaving 13 bases between the germline ends. The CDR3 consists of 15 residues. The CDR3 region has the DNA TGTGCCAGCAGCTCCTGGGAGTCAAAGAACACTGAAGCTTTCTTT. The encoded protein is CASSSWESKNTEAFF.

The J gene is TRBJ2-7, the V gene TRBV5-6; TRBD1 agrees at 7 bases. This CDR3 is built from 14 residues. Trimming cost V 4 bases and J 2 bases; bases outside gene matches: 6. CDR1 and CDR2 from the germline V gene are SGHDT and YYEEEE. In DNA form, the CDR3 reads TGTGCCAGCAGCCAAGGGGACAGTACCTACGAGCAGTACTTC. Translation: CASSQGDSTYEQYF.

The J gene is TRBJ1-4, the V gene TRBV12-3 or TRBV12-4; 8 positions agree with TRBD1. V trimming: 6 bases; J trimming: 8 bases; junction bases outside the gene matches: 8. The CDR3 sequence is 14 residues long. The CDR3 coding sequence is TGTGCCAGCAGCCATACAGGGGGAGGAGAAAAACTGTTTTTT. Translated, it gives CASSHTGGGEKLFF.

This clonotype was recorded at least ten times. J is TRBJ1-1 and V is TRBV7-9; D ambiguous. Deletions cut 2 bases from V and 0 bases from J, with 10 bases between. Germline CDR1 SEHNR, CDR2 FQNEAQ (reference sequence). The CDR3 sequence is 15 residues long. The CDR3: CASSLTAGLNTEAFF. CDR3 in DNA: TGTGCCAGCAGCTTAACGGCAGGATTGAACACTGAAGCTTTCTTT.

This clonotype was counted only a few times. This chain links TRBV6-2 or TRBV6-3 with TRBJ2-5; 15 bases match TRBD2. There are 13 residues in the CDR3. Germline V CDR1 and CDR2: MNHEY, SVGEGT. V gave up 5 bases and J gave up 9 bases; unmatched junction bases: 1. CDR3 sequence reads: CASSGLAGGAQYF. The CDR3, as DNA: TGTGCCAGCAGTGGACTAGCGGGGGGGGCCCAGTACTTC.

Only a few counts were recorded for this clonotype. The rearrangement joins TRBV28 to TRBJ1-1; D gene ambiguous. V was trimmed by 5 bases and J by 4 bases, leaving 8 bases between them. Germline CDR1 MDHEN, CDR2 SYDVKM. The CDR3 has 12 amino acids. CDR3 DNA sequence: TGTGCCAGCAGTACTCCAGCCACTGAAGCTTTCTTT. This translates into CASSTPATEAFF.

This clonotype occurred a few times. The gene calls are TRBV4-1 and TRBJ1-1; D unresolved. The CDR3 totals 15 residues. Between the trimmed V and J ends, which lost 0 bases and 2 bases, there was a span of 10 bases. CDR1 and CDR2 (germline): MGHRA, YSYEKL. This chain's CDR3 is CASSQDRSLNTEAFF. The CDR3 bases are TGCGCCAGCAGCCAAGACAGGAGCCTTAACACTGAAGCTTTCTTT.

The chain couples TRBV28 to TRBJ2-7; 9 bases align to TRBD1. After removal of 4 bases from V and 3 bases from J, the junction contained 7 bases not matched to a gene. CDR1 and CDR2 (germline): MDHEN, SYDVKM. The CDR3 consists of 15 residues. CDR3 coding DNA: TGTGCCAGCAGTTCTCCGACAGGGGGATACTACGAGCAGTACTTC. It translates to CASSSPTGGYYEQYF.

The chain links TRBV28 to TRBJ1-1, with TRBD1 matching 8 bases. Trimming removed 3 bases from V and 1 base from J; junction bases left unmatched: 7. Germline CDR1 is MDHEN and CDR2 is SYDVKM. This CDR3 has 16 amino acids. The CDR3 loop is CASSLGRQGRNTEAFF. The CDR3 DNA sequence: TGTGCCAGCAGTTTGGGGAGACAGGGGAGGAACACTGAAGCTTTCTTT.

Only a few counts were recorded for this clonotype. The rearrangement links TRBV6-6 to TRBJ2-7; the match to TRBD1 covers 8 bases. Losses at the gene ends were 5 bases for V and 6 bases for J; bases not matched to a gene: 3. The CDR3 is 12 residues long. Germline CDR1 MNHNY, CDR2 SVGAGI (reference sequence). As DNA, the CDR3 is TGTGCCAGCAGTCTCAGGGGGCGCGAGCAGTACTTC. This codes for CASSLRGREQYF.

This clonotype was seen ten or more times. V gene TRBV28 combines with J gene TRBJ2-5; tentative D call: TRBD2 (7 bases). CDR1 and CDR2 from the germline V gene are MDHEN and SYDVKM. The CDR3 extends over 15 amino acids. Trimming shortened V by 4 bases and J by 3 bases, and 15 bases separated the two germline ends. CDR3 coding DNA: TGTGCCAGCAGTTCCCGGGGGGCGATGGAAGAGACCCAGTACTTC. Protein sequence: CASSSRGAMEETQYF.

The J gene is TRBJ1-5, the V gene TRBV4-1, with D hard to call. The CDR3 is 14 amino acids. V was shortened by 1 base and J by 6 bases, with 10 bases between the two germline ends. Germline assignment: CDR1 MGHRA and CDR2 YSYEKL. The CDR3 protein is CASSQAMGTQPQHF. Written as DNA, the CDR3 is TGCGCCAGCAGCCAAGCCATGGGCACTCAGCCCCAGCATTTT.

A few counts support this clonotype. The J gene is TRBJ2-1, the V gene TRBV30, with TRBD2 matching over 12 bases. The V and J ends lost 4 bases and 3 bases, in that order; junction bases with no gene match: 7. The CDR3 is made up of 16 amino acids. From germline, CDR1 is GTSNPN and CDR2 SVGIG (reference sequence). CDR3: CAWTRGLAGYYNEQFF. Written as DNA, the CDR3 is TGTGCCTGGACTAGGGGACTAGCGGGTTACTACAATGAGCAGTTCTTC.

This clonotype was picked up many times. The V gene is TRBV7-8, the J gene TRBJ2-7; 10 bases match TRBD2. The ends lost 1 base at V and 0 bases at J; junction bases unmatched: 9. Germline CDR1 and CDR2: SGHVS and FQNEAQ. This CDR3 comprises 18 residues. CDR3: CASSLVVSGGPVSYEQYF. The CDR3 DNA sequence: TGTGCCAGCAGCTTAGTGGTTAGCGGGGGGCCTGTCTCCTACGAGCAGTACTTC. Supplemented by reference TRBV7-8 and TRBJ2-7, the full variable domain reads GAGVSQSPRYKVAKRGQDVALRCDPISGHVSLFWYQQALGQGPEFLTYFQNEAQLDKSGLPSDRFFAERPEGSVSTLKIQRTQQEDSAVYLCASSLVVSGGPVSYEQYFGPGTRLTVT.

The chain has TRBV7-9 and TRBJ2-7, with D perhaps matching TRBD1 or TRBD2 (5 bases each). Trimming removed 1 base from V and 5 bases from J, with 9 bases in between. CDR1 is SEHNR and CDR2 is FQNEAQ in the germline V gene (reference sequence). The CDR3 totals 13 residues. DNA of the CDR3: TGTGCCAGCAGCTTAGTGGGGGAGAACGAGCAGTACTTC. This translates into CASSLVGENEQYF.

This clonotype was observed a handful of times. The chain uses TRBV7-9 and TRBJ2-1; 10 positions match TRBD1. This CDR3 has 17 residues. The V segment lost 1 base and the J segment 2 bases; nucleotides outside the gene matches: 5. Germline lookup yields CDR1 SEHNR and CDR2 FQNEAQ (reference sequence). The CDR3 coding sequence is TGTGCCAGCAGCTTAGGCGGGACAGGGGCTACCTACAATGAGCAGTTCTTC. Translated: CASSLGGTGATYNEQFF.

V is TRBV20-1 and J is TRBJ2-3; 11 bases are shared with TRBD2. Trimming took 2 bases from V and 5 from J; bases not matched to a gene: 6. There are 15 residues in the CDR3. The V gene's germline CDR1 is DFQATT and CDR2 SNEGSKA (reference sequence). The CDR3 sequence: CSARTSGGRGDTQYF. CDR3 coding DNA: TGCAGTGCTAGAACTAGCGGGGGCCGGGGAGATACGCAGTATTTT.

This clonotype was seen more than once but under ten times. This chain uses TRBV4-1 with TRBJ2-1; 7 bases line up with TRBD2. CDR1 is MGHRA, CDR2 YSYEKL, per germline. V shed 7 bases, J shed 7 bases, and the junction held 13 bases outside the gene matches. CDR3 size: 15 residues. DNA for the CDR3: TGCGCCAGCACCCCGATGGGGGGGGGAGGTAATGAGCAGTTCTTC. This gives the protein CASTPMGGGGNEQFF.

This clonotype was counted only a few times. The genes are TRBV12-3 or TRBV12-4 and TRBJ1-1, with unresolved D. V was clipped by 6 bases and J by 1 base, with 9 bases between them. The CDR3 totals 13 residues. The CDR3 region is CASSPVENTEAFF. The CDR3, as DNA: TGTGCCAGCAGCCCTGTGGAGAACACTGAAGCTTTCTTT.

About this clonotype itself: A junction end diverges from the germline sequence, so it may reflect a read error. The chain recombines TRBV27 with TRBJ2-1, with 13 nucleotides matching TRBD2. Germline CDR1 reads MNHEY; CDR2 reads SMNVEV (reference sequence). The length of the CDR3 is 12 residues. The chain's CDR3 is CASSSLAGGMVF. CDR3 nucleotides: TGTGCCAGCAGTTCACTAGCGGGGGGGATGGTCTTC.

CDR3 loop: CSARSGASYNEQFF. The CDR3, as DNA: TGCAGTGCAAGAAGCGGGGCCTCCTACAATGAGCAGTTCTTC. The V call is TRBV20-1, the J call TRBJ2-1, with 7 bases fitting TRBD2. Trimming at V came to 6 bases and at J to 0 bases, leaving 5 bases not matched to a gene. This CDR3 comprises 14 residues. CDR1 and CDR2 (germline): DFQATT, SNEGSKA (reference sequence).

The sample holds a few counts of this clonotype. The rearrangement uses TRBV7-6 and TRBJ2-5, with TRBD2 as a possible D gene (7 bases). The ends were cut back, 5 bases at V and 0 bases at J, with 19 bases in the middle. The CDR3 loop spans 17 amino acids. The germline V gene has CDR1 SGHVS and CDR2 FNYEAQ. CDR3 amino acids: CASSPGPAGAYQETQYF. As DNA, the CDR3 is TGTGCCAGCAGCCCCGGTCCGGCGGGGGCGTACCAAGAGACCCAGTACTTC.

This chain uses TRBV2 with TRBJ1-1; weak D call: TRBD1 (6 bases). The CDR3 has 14 residues. The germline V and J ends were trimmed by 8 bases and 5 bases, with 18 bases remaining between them. Per germline, CDR1 SNHLY and CDR2 FYNNEI. CDR3 in DNA: TGTGCCAGCGCGGACAGTTCACTGGTGACTGAAGCTTTCTTT. Translating gives CASADSSLVTEAFF.